A selection of T cell receptor beta chains follows, all from one sample in a study of cytomegalovirus exposure and HLA in healthy donors. The method was immunoSEQ multiplex PCR; TCRdb's version includes in-frame clones alone and lacks a portion of them. This repertoire includes 45,000 to 55,000 clones. Sequencing was performed on PBMCs. Receptor source: a woman in her forties or fifties in good health and CMV-seropositive. Each CDR3 is given with its conserved first and last residue. Each record gives: J gene, D gene, V gene, CDR3 protein, CDR3 DNA. D genes are given only for firm matches.

TRBJ1-1 | . | TRBV29-1 | CSVEDWGGTNTEAFF | TGCAGCGTTGAAGATTGGGGGGGCACCAACACTGAAGCTTTCTTT
TRBJ1-1 | . | TRBV2 | CASKRGLNTEAFF | TGTGCCAGCAAGAGAGGGTTGAACACTGAAGCTTTCTTT
TRBJ2-3 | TRBD1 | TRBV7-9 | CASSPTGQGIADTQYF | TGTGCCAGCAGCCCGACGGGACAGGGTATTGCAGATACGCAGTATTTT
TRBJ2-5 | . | TRBV9 | CASSVDSSVGEETQYF | TGTGCCAGCAGCGTAGACTCTTCGGTCGGGGAAGAGACCCAGTACTTC
TRBJ2-1 | TRBD1 | TRBV23-1 | CASSQDRGDDEQFF | TGCGCCAGCAGTCAAGACAGGGGGGACGATGAGCAGTTCTTC
TRBJ2-5 | TRBD1 | TRBV6-1 | CASSTDRGYQETQYF | TGTGCCAGCAGTACTGACAGGGGGTACCAAGAGACCCAGTACTTC
TRBJ1-5 | . | TRBV19 | CASSIVRDNQPQHF | TGTGCCAGTAGTATAGTCAGGGACAATCAGCCCCAGCATTTT
TRBJ2-5 | TRBD1 | TRBV6-6 | CASSTLRDRETQYF | TGTGCCAGCAGCACGCTCCGGGACAGGGAGACCCAGTACTTC
TRBJ2-7 | . | TRBV6-6 | CASSSSTKPHEQYF | TGTGCCAGCAGTTCCTCGACAAAGCCCCACGAGCAGTACTTC
TRBJ1-2 | TRBD1 | TRBV30 | CAWRMTGEGGYTF | TGTGCCTGGAGGATGACAGGGGAAGGTGGCTACACCTTC
TRBJ2-1 | TRBD2 | TRBV30 | CAWSLGLGGPYQFF | TGTGCCTGGAGTCTAGGACTAGGAGGCCCCTACCAGTTCTTC
TRBJ1-1 | . | TRBV7-9 | CASSLLQGPNTEAFF | TGTGCCAGCAGCTTATTGCAGGGTCCAAACACTGAAGCTTTCTTT
TRBJ2-3 | . | TRBV5-1 | CASSKGHAGTDTQYF | TGCGCCAGCAGCAAGGGGCACGCAGGCACAGATACGCAGTATTTT
TRBJ1-2 | TRBD1 | TRBV5-8 | CASSSGQGAIGGYTF | TGTGCCAGCAGCTCCGGACAGGGGGCTATAGGTGGCTACACCTTC
TRBJ2-2 | TRBD2 | TRBV29-1 | CSAREMAGELFF | TGCAGCGCGCGGGAGATGGCCGGGGAGCTGTTTTTT
TRBJ2-3 | TRBD2 | TRBV14 | CASSAGWLAASTDTQYF | TGTGCCAGCAGTGCCGGGTGGCTAGCGGCGAGCACAGATACGCAGTATTTT
TRBJ1-2 | TRBD1 | TRBV7-9 | CASSGRDRGNYGYTF | TGTGCCAGCAGCGGCAGGGACAGGGGAAACTATGGCTACACCTTC
TRBJ2-7 | TRBD1 | TRBV27 | CASSGGTGGTYEQYF | TGTGCCAGCAGCGGGGGGACAGGGGGGACCTACGAGCAGTACTTC
TRBJ2-1 | . | TRBV5-1 | CASRFPGAIYNEQFF | TGCGCCAGCAGGTTCCCGGGAGCCATCTACAATGAGCAGTTCTTC
TRBJ1-4 | . | TRBV6-5 | CASSYDTTTNEKLFF | TGTGCCAGCAGTTATGACACAACAACTAATGAAAAACTGTTTTTT
TRBJ2-3 | . | TRBV7-9 | CASSLVRQTDTQYF | TGTGCCAGCAGCTTAGTGCGACAGACAGATACGCAGTATTTT
TRBJ1-6 | . | TRBV14 | CASSQPPGDYNSPLHF | TGTGCCAGCAGCCAACCCCCGGGAGATTATAATTCACCCCTCCACTTT